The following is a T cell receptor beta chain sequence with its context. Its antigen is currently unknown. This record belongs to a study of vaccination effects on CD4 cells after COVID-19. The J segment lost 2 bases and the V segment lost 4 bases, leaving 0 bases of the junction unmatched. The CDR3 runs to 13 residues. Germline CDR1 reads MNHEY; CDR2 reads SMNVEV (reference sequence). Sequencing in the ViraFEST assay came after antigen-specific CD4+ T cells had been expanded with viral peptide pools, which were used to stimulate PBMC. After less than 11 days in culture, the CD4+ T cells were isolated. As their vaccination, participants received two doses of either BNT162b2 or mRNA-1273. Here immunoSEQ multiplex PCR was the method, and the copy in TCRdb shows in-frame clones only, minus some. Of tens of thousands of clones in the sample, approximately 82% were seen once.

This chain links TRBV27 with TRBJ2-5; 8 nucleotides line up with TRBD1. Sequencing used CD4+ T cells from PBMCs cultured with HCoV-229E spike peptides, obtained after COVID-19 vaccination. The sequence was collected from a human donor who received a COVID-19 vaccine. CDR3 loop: CASSWTGQETQYF. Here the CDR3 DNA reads TGTGCCAGCAGTTGGACAGGGCAAGAGACCCAGTACTTC.